A selection of T cell receptor beta chains follows, all from one sample in a study of radiation and T cells in renal cell carcinoma. Using immunoSEQ multiplex PCR, the repertoire was profiled, and TCRdb retains in-frame clones only, with some absent. The table records about 140,000 clones, approximately 82% of them present only once. The sequences come from blood, collected from a patient whose treatment included radiotherapy and nephrectomy. The receptors here all came from a woman between 50 and 59 years old with renal cell carcinoma. Both conserved end residues are part of each CDR3. The D gene is left open where the match is weak. Not all rows give a size; the values are once, few, many and, for expanded clones, a class.

CDR3aa: CASTLTGPVSGANVLTF
CDR3nt: TGCGCCAGCACATTGACAGGGCCCGTCTCTGGGGCCAACGTCCTGACTTTC
d_gene: TRBD1
len: 17
v_gene: TRBV5-1
j_gene: TRBJ2-6
abundance: NA

CDR3aa: CASMGRNEQFF
CDR3nt: TGTGCCAGCATGGGCCGGAATGAGCAGTTCTTC
d_gene: NA
len: 11
v_gene: TRBV27
j_gene: TRBJ2-1
abundance: NA

CDR3aa: CASSPQGVNTEAFF
CDR3nt: TGTGCCAGCAGCCCGCAAGGGGTGAACACTGAAGCTTTCTTT
d_gene: NA
len: 14
v_gene: TRBV11-3
j_gene: TRBJ1-1
abundance: NA

CDR3aa: CAISEPHVGGRYEQYF
CDR3nt: TGTGCCATCAGTGAGCCGCATGTGGGGGGCCGCTACGAGCAGTACTTC
d_gene: NA
len: 16
v_gene: TRBV10-3
j_gene: TRBJ2-7
abundance: medium-sized

CDR3aa: CATELYGRGTEAFF
CDR3nt: TGTGCCACCGAACTGTACGGAAGAGGGACTGAAGCTTTCTTT
d_gene: NA
len: 14
v_gene: TRBV28
j_gene: TRBJ1-1
abundance: few

CDR3aa: CASSFIRDSSNQPQHF
CDR3nt: TGTGCCAGCAGCTTCATTCGGGACAGCTCCAATCAGCCCCAGCATTTT
d_gene: TRBD1
len: 16
v_gene: TRBV5-6
j_gene: TRBJ1-5
abundance: NA

CDR3aa: CASSFGTSGRSSYNEQFF
CDR3nt: TGTGCCAGCAGCTTCGGGACTAGCGGCCGGAGCTCCTACAATGAGCAGTTCTTC
d_gene: TRBD2
len: 18
v_gene: TRBV5-6
j_gene: TRBJ2-1
abundance: NA

CDR3aa: CASSDTGLAGEYTGELFF
CDR3nt: TGTGCCAGCAGTGACACAGGACTAGCGGGGGAATACACCGGGGAGCTGTTTTTT
d_gene: TRBD2
len: 18
v_gene: TRBV6-1
j_gene: TRBJ2-2
abundance: once

CDR3aa: CASSVRLTSGANVLTF
CDR3nt: TGTGCCAGCAGTGTACGGCTGACCTCTGGGGCCAACGTCCTGACTTTC
d_gene: NA
len: 16
v_gene: TRBV6-1
j_gene: TRBJ2-6
abundance: NA

CDR3aa: CASSQDLTAEDTEAFF
CDR3nt: TGCGCCAGCAGCCAAGATCTGACTGCTGAGGACACTGAAGCTTTCTTT
d_gene: NA
len: 16
v_gene: TRBV4-1
j_gene: TRBJ1-1
abundance: once

CDR3aa: CATSSMRAGGSPLHF
CDR3nt: TGTGCCACCAGTTCCATGCGGGCAGGAGGTTCACCCCTCCACTTT
d_gene: NA
len: 15
v_gene: TRBV15
j_gene: TRBJ1-6
abundance: few

CDR3aa: CASSGGPYEQYF
CDR3nt: TGTGCCAGCTCCGGGGGGCCCTACGAGCAGTACTTC
d_gene: NA
len: 12
v_gene: TRBV6-5
j_gene: TRBJ2-7
abundance: NA

CDR3aa: CASSLVGLNEQFF
CDR3nt: TGTGCCAGCAGCTTGGTGGGCCTCAATGAGCAGTTCTTC
d_gene: NA
len: 13
v_gene: TRBV5-4
j_gene: TRBJ2-1
abundance: NA

CDR3aa: CASSLDIQTPYEQYF
CDR3nt: TGCGCCAGCAGCTTGGACATACAAACCCCCTACGAGCAGTACTTC
d_gene: NA
len: 15
v_gene: TRBV5-1
j_gene: TRBJ2-7
abundance: NA

CDR3aa: CASIEDRETEAFF
CDR3nt: TGTGCCAGCATCGAGGACAGGGAAACTGAAGCTTTCTTT
d_gene: TRBD1
len: 13
v_gene: TRBV2
j_gene: TRBJ1-1
abundance: NA

CDR3aa: CASSETRGGSETQYF
CDR3nt: TGTGCCAGCAGCGAAACGAGGGGGGGTAGTGAGACCCAGTACTTC
d_gene: NA
len: 15
v_gene: TRBV9
j_gene: TRBJ2-5
abundance: NA

CDR3aa: CAASGTGVYEQYF
CDR3nt: TGTGCCGCATCAGGGACAGGGGTGTACGAGCAGTACTTC
d_gene: TRBD1
len: 13
v_gene: TRBV6-5
j_gene: TRBJ2-7
abundance: NA

CDR3aa: CASRMTAQETQYF
CDR3nt: TGTGCCAGCAGGATGACAGCCCAAGAGACCCAGTACTTC
d_gene: NA
len: 13
v_gene: TRBV28
j_gene: TRBJ2-5
abundance: NA

CDR3aa: CASSLVQGTGTDTQYF
CDR3nt: TGTGCCAGCAGCCTCGTTCAAGGCACTGGCACAGATACGCAGTATTTT
d_gene: NA
len: 16
v_gene: TRBV7-8
j_gene: TRBJ2-3
abundance: NA

CDR3aa: CASSSPPGQPAYEQYF
CDR3nt: TGTGCCAGCAGCAGCCCACCGGGACAGCCGGCGTACGAGCAGTACTTC
d_gene: TRBD1
len: 16
v_gene: TRBV7-9
j_gene: TRBJ2-7
abundance: NA

CDR3aa: CATRDSKFYEQYF
CDR3nt: TGTGCCACCAGGGACAGTAAATTCTACGAGCAGTACTTC
d_gene: TRBD1
len: 13
v_gene: TRBV6-5
j_gene: TRBJ2-7
abundance: NA

CDR3aa: CASSYGQGPTGELFF
CDR3nt: TGTGCCAGCAGTTACGGACAAGGACCCACCGGGGAGCTGTTTTTT
d_gene: NA
len: 15
v_gene: TRBV6-5
j_gene: TRBJ2-2
abundance: NA

CDR3aa: CASSLSPGTYTQYF
CDR3nt: TGTGCCAGCAGCTTAAGCCCCGGGACATATACGCAGTATTTT
d_gene: NA
len: 14
v_gene: TRBV7-2
j_gene: TRBJ2-3
abundance: NA

CDR3aa: CATIPGQGAPDTQYF
CDR3nt: TGTGCCACCATCCCGGGACAGGGGGCCCCAGATACGCAGTATTTT
d_gene: TRBD1
len: 15
v_gene: TRBV15
j_gene: TRBJ2-3
abundance: NA

CDR3aa: CASSLVQETQYF
CDR3nt: TGTGCCAGCAGCCTCGTCCAAGAGACCCAGTACTTC
d_gene: NA
len: 12
v_gene: TRBV5-6
j_gene: TRBJ2-5
abundance: NA

CDR3aa: CASSYFQSEQYF
CDR3nt: TGTGCCAGCAGTTACTTCCAGTCCGAGCAGTACTTC
d_gene: NA
len: 12
v_gene: TRBV6-6
j_gene: TRBJ2-7
abundance: NA

CDR3aa: CASSSGQGAGQPQHF
CDR3nt: TGTGCCAGCAGCTCCGGACAGGGGGCCGGTCAGCCCCAGCATTTT
d_gene: TRBD1
len: 15
v_gene: TRBV2
j_gene: TRBJ1-5
abundance: NA

CDR3aa: CASSVSDGWALHF
CDR3nt: TGCGCCAGCAGTGTCTCAGACGGCTGGGCCCTCCACTTT
d_gene: NA
len: 13
v_gene: TRBV10-1
j_gene: TRBJ1-6
abundance: few

CDR3aa: CASRLSQGAKQETQYF
CDR3nt: TGCGCCAGCAGGCTGTCTCAGGGGGCGAAACAAGAGACCCAGTACTTC
d_gene: TRBD1
len: 16
v_gene: TRBV5-1
j_gene: TRBJ2-5
abundance: NA